This T cell receptor (beta chain) was observed in a study of vaccination and CD4 T cells after COVID-19. Study context: The interval from dose two to post-vaccine sampling had a median of roughly 70 days, and it ranged from 14 to 241.

From the PCR reads, TCRdb called clonotypes with MiXCR, one entry per CDR3 protein. The repertoire has tens of thousands of distinct CDR3 sequences, approximately 48% of them found once; the top ten carry 5.5% to 7.5%. The study, taken as a whole, reports: The study examined relatively few convalescent patients and included no early post-infection timepoints. The appearance of a median roughly 89% of reactive clones in convalescent patients occurred only post-vaccination.

Germline values: CDR1 LNHDA, CDR2 SQIVND (reference sequence). The CDR3 sequence is 15 residues long. V lost 3 bases, J lost 5 bases, and 14 bases lay in between. This clonotype was observed a handful of times. Its antigen remains unidentified. Time point defined: late sampling 161 to 241 days after vaccination in three convalescent patients. The source is a human donor who had recovered from COVID-19. The sample in question was CD4+ T cells from blood, obtained about 7 months after SARS-CoV-2 vaccination. The genes are TRBV19 and TRBJ1-5, with D possibly TRBD1 on 5 matching bases. The CDR3 sequence: CASSIRLGRDQPQHF. DNA for the CDR3: TGTGCCAGTAGTATTAGATTGGGCAGGGATCAGCCCCAGCATTTT.